A single sample is the source of the 2 T cell receptor beta chains below, sequenced in a study of blood T cells in healthy people across ages. Using a J-beta primer mix together with a sample-barcoded 5' primer, a second PCR was run for roughly 7 to 11 cycles. A single record per CDR3 protein comes from TCRdb applying MiXCR to the 5' RACE reads. The table records around 1.5 million distinct CDR3 sequences, approximately 59% of them present only once. Sequenced sample: blood. All receptors derive from a man younger than 30 in good health.

This clonotype was seen a handful of times. V usage is TRBV28 and J usage is TRBJ2-7; no clear D gene. The CDR3 spans 16 residues. V dropped 5 bases and J dropped 1 base, with 18 bases sitting between them. Germline loops: CDR1 MDHEN, CDR2 SYDVKM. CDR3 protein: CASSPQFRVVSYEQYF. CDR3 coding DNA: TGTGCCAGCAGTCCTCAATTTAGGGTTGTGTCCTACGAGCAGTACTTC.

This clonotype was observed at least ten times. The chain recombines TRBV2 with TRBJ2-7; D gene uncertain. Trimming removed 5 bases at V and 4 bases at J, with 15 bases between. Germline V lookup: CDR1 SNHLY, CDR2 FYNNEI. The length of the CDR3 is 14 residues. CDR3 in amino acids: CASSRRGDSYEQYF. In DNA, the CDR3 is TGTGCCAGCAGTCGAAGAGGCGATTCATACGAGCAGTACTTC.